One and the same sample provided the 14 T cell receptor beta chains below, sequenced in a study of shared clonotypes between healthy human individuals (dated by TCRdb to about 2020). Library preparation was by the immunoSEQ multiplex PCR assay. TCRdb limited this immuneACCESS table to in-frame rearrangements with V and J called. A share of clones is missing; checked studies link under half to unresolved V genes, and the rest is unexplained. The sample profile shows about 680,000 clones; about 78% of them were found once. The ten largest clones capture approximately 1.8% of the sample. Sequencing was carried out using memory CD4+ T cells sorted from blood. The sample's cell subset or site label, decoded: CD45RA-negative fraction. The origin of the receptors is a woman between 25 and 40 years old in good health.

The J gene is TRBJ1-5, the V gene TRBV30, with D perhaps TRBD1 (6 bases). V lost 0 bases to trimming and J lost 6 bases, with 9 bases between them. Germline-derived CDR1 and CDR2 are GTSNPN and SVGIG (reference sequence). CDR3 size: 13 residues. The DNA of the CDR3 is TGTGCCTGGAGTGTGGGGGGCGGTCAGCCCCAGCATTTT. The encoded protein is CAWSVGGGQPQHF. Looking up the rest from reference TRBV30 and TRBJ1-5 gives the full variable domain: SQTIHQWPATLVQPVGSPLSLECTVEGTSNPNLYWYRQAAGRGLQLLFYSVGIGQISSEVPQNLSASRPQDRQFILSSKKLLLSDSGFYLCAWSVGGGQPQHFGDGTRLSIL.

The V call is TRBV18, the J call TRBJ2-6; 8 nucleotides match TRBD1. Germline CDR1 KGHSH, CDR2 LQKENI. V dropped 2 bases and J dropped 4; count of bases not matched to a gene: 13. The CDR3 spans 19 residues. In DNA form, the CDR3 reads TGTGCCAGCTCACCAACGGCAGGGGGCCCCAGCAGGGGGGCCAACGTCCTGACTTTC. It is translated as CASSPTAGGPSRGANVLTF.

V and J are TRBV7-9 and TRBJ1-2; TRBD1 might be the D (5 bases). Germline V lookup: CDR1 SEHNR, CDR2 FQNEAQ (reference sequence). The CDR3 spans 14 residues. Deletions cut 5 bases from V and 6 bases from J, with 16 bases between. As DNA, the CDR3 is TGTGCCAGCAGCCCCGGGACGGTAGCGGATGGCTACACCTTC. Its translation is CASSPGTVADGYTF.

The rearrangement joins TRBV19 to TRBJ1-5, with TRBD1 matching over 7 bases. The CDR3 loop spans 13 amino acids. The V segment lost 9 bases and the J segment 3 bases; nucleotides outside the gene matches: 5. In germline, CDR1 is LNHDA, CDR2 SQIVND (reference sequence). The CDR3: CASRDSANQPQHF. The CDR3 DNA reads TGTGCCAGCCGGGACAGTGCCAATCAGCCCCAGCATTTT.

V usage is TRBV5-1 and J usage is TRBJ2-7; D ambiguous. The CDR3 is 14 amino acids. Between the trimmed V and J ends, which lost 4 bases and 0 bases, there was a span of 11 bases. Germline CDR1 reads SGHRS; CDR2 reads YFSETQ. The DNA of the CDR3 is TGCGCCAGCAGCATACAGAGTAGCTCCTACGAGCAGTACTTC. Its translation is CASSIQSSSYEQYF.

As to this clone: With only one base between it and a far larger clone, this is likely a read error. The chain carries TRBV28 and TRBJ1-3; 7 bases align to TRBD1. Germline V gives CDR1 MDHEN, CDR2 SYDVKM. This CDR3 comprises 16 residues. The CDR3 spells CASSPPGQYSGNTTYF. CDR3 nucleotide sequence: TGTGCCAGCAGTCCACCGGGACAGTACTCTGGAAACACCACATATTTT.

This clone came up a few times. This chain uses TRBV28 with TRBJ2-1; 8 bases are shared with TRBD1. Germline V gene data show CDR1 as MDHEN and CDR2 as SYDVKM. The CDR3 covers 13 residues. The V segment lost 7 bases and the J segment 3 bases; nucleotides outside the gene matches: 2. CDR3 residues: CASTGQGYNEQFF. Here the CDR3 DNA reads TGTGCCAGCACAGGACAGGGCTACAATGAGCAGTTCTTC.

The rearrangement links TRBV6-1 to TRBJ2-7, with 9 bases matching TRBD1. With V trimmed by 7 bases and J by 3 bases, 7 bases remained unmatched. From germline, CDR1 is MNHNS and CDR2 SASEGT. This CDR3 has 14 amino acids. Here the CDR3 reads CASNNLDRGYEQYF. In DNA form, the CDR3 reads TGTGCCAGCAATAATTTGGACAGGGGCTACGAGCAGTACTTC.

This rearrangement joins TRBV6-4 to TRBJ1-2; 12 bases line up with TRBD1. The trim removed 5 bases at V and 7 bases at J, leaving 8 bases unmatched. The germline gives CDR1 MRHNA, CDR2 SNTAGT. This CDR3 has 15 amino acids. CDR3 residues: CASSPGTGGGRGYTF. The CDR3 bases are TGTGCCAGCAGTCCCGGGACAGGGGGCGGACGTGGCTACACCTTC.

This chain links TRBV18 with TRBJ1-2; the D gene is possibly TRBD1 (5 bases). Trimming took 0 bases from V and 4 from J, leaving 15 bases between them. This CDR3 spans 16 amino acids. Germline V gene lookup returns CDR1 KGHSH and CDR2 LQKENI. The CDR3 DNA sequence: TGTGCCAGCTCACCACCGTTTGCAGGGACCGGCTATGGCTACACCTTC. Translation gives CASSPPFAGTGYGYTF.

In the case of this clone: At one end the junction does not follow the germline gene, possibly because of a read error. This chain links TRBV10-1 with TRBJ2-5, with a possible D match to TRBD1 (6 bases). Germline lookup yields CDR1 WNHNN and CDR2 SYGVQD (reference sequence). CDR3 length equals 13 residues. The CDR3 reads CASSGQPQGTQYF. The DNA for the CDR3 is TGCGCCAGCTCCGGACAGCCCCAAGGGACCCAGTACTTC.

In DNA form, the CDR3 reads TGTGCCAGCTCACCGGACAGGGGGTCCAATCAGCCCCAGCATTTT. Protein: CASSPDRGSNQPQHF. The chain recombines TRBV18 with TRBJ1-5; 10 nucleotides match TRBD1. After removal of 3 bases from V and 3 bases from J, the junction contained 2 bases not matched to a gene. The V gene's germline CDR1 is KGHSH and CDR2 LQKENI. The length of the CDR3 is 15 residues. Drawing the rest from reference TRBV18 and TRBJ1-5, the complete variable domain is NAGVMQNPRHLVRRRGQEARLRCSPMKGHSHVYWYRQLPEEGLKFMVYLQKENIIDESGMPKERFSAEFPKEGPSILRIQQVVRGDSAAYFCASSPDRGSNQPQHFGDGTRLSIL.

The V gene is TRBV10-3, the J gene TRBJ2-3; 10 nucleotides match TRBD1. V was clipped by 4 bases and J by 7 bases; unmatched bases: 11. From germline, CDR1 is ENHRY and CDR2 SYGVKD. The CDR3 runs to 16 residues. The chain's CDR3 is CAISGGTGTGANTQYF. CDR3 in DNA: TGTGCCATCAGTGGGGGCACCGGGACAGGGGCGAATACGCAGTATTTT.

The chain links TRBV7-8 to TRBJ2-2; TRBD2 aligns across 9 bases. Germline loops: CDR1 SGHVS, CDR2 FQNEAQ. CDR3 length equals 15 residues. V lost 7 bases, J lost 0 bases, and 3 bases stayed unmatched. In DNA, the CDR3 is TGTGCCAGCATCCCTAGCGGGACGAACACCGGGGAGCTGTTTTTT. Translated: CASIPSGTNTGELFF.